These 26 T cell receptor beta chains came from one sample sequenced in a study of control samples from healthy donors and cancer patients. TCRdb's copy holds only in-frame clones and misses some; the assay was immunoSEQ multiplex PCR. Here the sample spans 95,000 to 130,000 clones, around 89% being singletons. The sequencing input was PBMCs. Source of these receptors: a woman in her forties or fifties with colorectal cancer.

This clone has a handful of counts. The chain is built from TRBV29-1 and TRBJ2-3; no reliable D call. Germline V gene lookup returns CDR1 SQVTM and CDR2 ANQGSEA. This CDR3 is 12 amino acids long. V was pared by 4 bases and J by 2 bases, with 7 bases between. CDR3 residues: CSVVSTTDTQYF. CDR3 nucleotides: TGCAGCGTTGTATCGACCACAGATACGCAGTATTTT.

The rearrangement joins TRBV6-5 to TRBJ1-5; D is perhaps TRBD1 (5 bases). The CDR3 consists of 15 residues. In germline, CDR1 is MNHEY, CDR2 SVGAGI. V was trimmed by 7 bases and J by 2 bases, leaving 15 bases between them. The CDR3 is CASNAGYDGNQPQHF. The CDR3 coding sequence is TGTGCCAGCAACGCAGGGTACGACGGCAATCAGCCCCAGCATTTT.

V usage is TRBV9 and J usage is TRBJ1-2, with 10 bases matching TRBD1. The CDR3 covers 16 residues. The germline V gene encodes CDR1 SGDLS and CDR2 YYNGEE. With V trimmed by 0 bases and J by 6 bases, 8 bases remained unmatched. CDR3 residues: CASSVGWDRGNNGYTF. DNA for the CDR3: TGTGCCAGCAGCGTAGGTTGGGACAGGGGTAATAATGGCTACACCTTC.

The gene calls are TRBV2 and TRBJ2-7, with TRBD1 identical over 7 bases. The J segment lost 2 bases and the V segment lost 11 bases, leaving 12 bases of the junction unmatched. The CDR3 covers 14 residues. Germline lookup yields CDR1 SNHLY and CDR2 FYNNEI. CDR3 sequence (DNA): TGTGCCTGCAAAAACGACAGGGTTGCCTACGAGCAGTACTTC. This translates into CACKNDRVAYEQYF.

The V and J genes are TRBV19 and TRBJ2-2; 10 positions match TRBD2. The CDR3 sequence is 15 residues long. Germline loops: CDR1 LNHDA, CDR2 SQIVND (reference sequence). Trimming removed 7 bases from V and 3 bases from J; junction bases left unmatched: 5. In DNA form, the CDR3 reads TGTGCCAGTACCCAACTAGCGGGGTACACCGGGGAGCTGTTTTTT. Amino acid sequence: CASTQLAGYTGELFF.

This chain uses TRBV6-6 with TRBJ2-6, with 7 nucleotides matching TRBD2. This CDR3 region has 13 residues. V dropped 10 bases and J dropped 1; count of bases not matched to a gene: 1. Per germline, CDR1 MNHNY and CDR2 SVGAGI (reference sequence). CDR3 amino acids: CATGGSGANVLTF. In nucleotides, the CDR3 is TGTGCCACCGGGGGGTCTGGGGCCAACGTCCTGACTTTC.

This clone occurred once. This chain joins TRBV19 and TRBJ2-5; the D gene is possibly TRBD1 (5 bases). CDR3 length: 14 residues. Between the trimmed V and J ends, which lost 3 bases and 2 bases, there was a span of 10 bases. Germline loops: CDR1 LNHDA, CDR2 SQIVND (reference sequence). For the CDR3, the DNA is TGTGCCAGTAGTATCCAGGGAACGCAAGAGACCCAGTACTTC. This encodes CASSIQGTQETQYF.

The chain employs TRBV9 and TRBJ2-5; D uncertain. This CDR3 comprises 14 residues. Germline V CDR1 and CDR2: SGDLS, YYNGEE. V was cut by 0 bases and J by 3 bases, with 9 bases left in between. The DNA for the CDR3 is TGTGCCAGCAGCGTAGGGGCAGAAAAAGAGACCCAGTACTTC. It codes for CASSVGAEKETQYF.

This sequence joins TRBV2 and TRBJ1-1; D is uncertain. V lost 1 base to trimming and J lost 7 bases, with 19 bases between them. Germline CDR1 reads SNHLY; CDR2 reads FYNNEI. The CDR3 extends over 16 amino acids. The CDR3 reads CASSEGMVEIGVEAFF. CDR3 nucleotides: TGTGCCAGCAGTGAAGGAATGGTTGAAATTGGGGTTGAAGCTTTCTTT.

V and J are TRBV19 and TRBJ2-5; 11 nucleotides line up with TRBD2. V lost 4 bases to trimming and J lost 4 bases; unmatched junction nucleotides: 2. The CDR3 is 14 amino acids. Germline CDR1 and CDR2: LNHDA and SQIVND (reference sequence). CDR3 residues: CASSTSGRRETQYF. CDR3 nucleotide sequence: TGTGCCAGTAGTACTAGCGGGAGGAGAGAGACCCAGTACTTC.

The V call is TRBV28, the J call TRBJ2-1; D remains unclear. This CDR3 region has 12 residues. Trimming cost V 5 bases and J 7 bases, with 9 bases left between them. The germline CDR1 and CDR2 sequences are MDHEN and SYDVKM. CDR3 residues: CASSRTSNEQFF. For the CDR3, the DNA is TGTGCCAGCAGTAGGACGTCGAATGAGCAGTTCTTC.

This chain uses TRBV6-4 with TRBJ1-1; D is perhaps TRBD1 (5 bases). CDR3 length: 14 amino acids. V shed 4 bases and J shed 1 base, with 10 bases lying between them. Germline V gene lookup returns CDR1 MRHNA and CDR2 SNTAGT. For the CDR3, the DNA is TGTGCCAGCAGTGCAAGACAGAGGAACACTGAAGCTTTCTTT. It encodes CASSARQRNTEAFF.

This clone occurred once. The rearrangement uses TRBV6-1 and TRBJ1-1, with a possible D match to TRBD1 (6 bases). The CDR3 runs 15 residues. Germline CDR1 MNHNS, CDR2 SASEGT. Between the trimmed V and J ends, which lost 3 bases and 0 bases, there was a span of 11 bases. CDR3 sequence (DNA): TGTGCCAGCAGTGATAGGACAGTTATGAACACTGAAGCTTTCTTT. Residues: CASSDRTVMNTEAFF.

The chain couples TRBV5-6 to TRBJ2-7; D ambiguous. The CDR3 has 13 amino acids. The germline gives CDR1 SGHDT, CDR2 YYEEEE. V shed 2 bases and J shed 0 bases, with 6 bases lying between them. The CDR3 coding sequence is TGTGCCAGCAGCTTCACGTTCTCCTACGAGCAGTACTTC. It codes for CASSFTFSYEQYF. Full variable domain (missing parts from reference TRBV5-6 and TRBJ2-7): DAGVTQSPTHLIKTRGQQVTLRCSPKSGHDTVSWYQQALGQGPQFIFQYYEEEERQRGNFPDRFSGHQFPNYSSELNVNALLLGDSALYLCASSFTFSYEQYFGPGTRLTVT.

The J gene is TRBJ1-2, the V gene TRBV3-1 (or the pseudogene TRBV3-2); perhaps TRBD1 as D (5 bases). Germline values: CDR1 LGHDT, CDR2 YNNKEL (reference sequence). Trimming pared 6 bases from V and 8 bases from J, leaving 19 bases between. The CDR3 consists of 14 residues. The CDR3 reads CASSQRGPTEGYTF. In DNA, the CDR3 is TGTGCCAGCAGTCAAAGGGGTCCCACCGAGGGCTACACCTTC.

The J gene is TRBJ2-1, the V gene TRBV5-1; tentatively, D is TRBD2 (5 bases). Trimming took 0 bases from V and 8 from J, leaving 9 bases between them. Looked up from germline, CDR1 is SGHRS and CDR2 is YFSETQ. This CDR3 has 13 residues. The CDR3 DNA reads as TGCGCCAGCAGCTTGGTAGGAGCGGATGAGCAGTTCTTC. Translation gives CASSLVGADEQFF.

The chain recombines TRBV27 with TRBJ1-1; perhaps TRBD1 as D (5 bases). From germline, CDR1 is MNHEY and CDR2 SMNVEV (reference sequence). This CDR3 region has 13 residues. V was cut by 5 bases and J by 5 bases, with 12 bases left in between. CDR3 sequence (DNA): TGTGCCAGCAGTATCGGACAATTAACTGAAGCTTTCTTT. Its translation is CASSIGQLTEAFF.

The chain employs TRBV9 and TRBJ2-3; D not resolved. Germline CDR1 and CDR2: SGDLS and YYNGEE. V lost 4 bases to trimming and J lost 7 bases, with 22 bases between them. There are 16 residues in the CDR3. The CDR3 reads CASSFRRTARINTQYF. The CDR3 DNA sequence: TGTGCCAGCAGCTTCCGCCGTACCGCACGTATTAATACGCAGTATTTT.

The chain couples TRBV10-3 to TRBJ2-2, with a possible D match to TRBD1 (7 bases). The CDR3 spans 16 residues. The V and J ends lost 6 bases and 0 bases respectively, with 14 bases between them. From germline, CDR1 is ENHRY and CDR2 SYGVKD. CDR3 DNA: TGTGCCATCAGGGAGGGGGCGGGTACGAACACCGGGGAGCTGTTTTTT. Its protein is CAIREGAGTNTGELFF.

V usage is TRBV28 and J usage is TRBJ1-5; no reliable D call. The CDR3 runs 13 residues. Germline V gene lookup returns CDR1 MDHEN and CDR2 SYDVKM. V dropped 6 bases and J dropped 6 bases, with 12 bases sitting between them. In nucleotides, the CDR3 is TGTGCCAGCAGAGAGACGATTGGTCAGCCCCAGCATTTT. The encoded protein is CASRETIGQPQHF. The full variable domain, in which reference TRBV28 and TRBJ1-5 provide the parts outside the CDR3, is DVKVTQSSRYLVKRTGEKVFLECVQDMDHENMFWYRQDPGLGLRLIYFSYDVKMKEKGDIPEGYSVSREKKERFSLILESASTNQTSMYLCASRETIGQPQHFGDGTRLSIL.

CDR3 nucleotide sequence: TGTGCCAGCAGCTTAGCGCGCGTTCTTGCTCTGGGGGCCAACGTCCTGACTTTC. It codes for CASSLARVLALGANVLTF. This sequence joins TRBV7-9 and TRBJ2-6; D gene ambiguous. V dropped 0 bases and J dropped 4 bases, with 16 bases sitting between them. Per the germline V gene, CDR1 is SEHNR and CDR2 is FQNEAQ (reference sequence). This CDR3 region has 18 residues. The full variable domain, rest sourced from reference TRBV7-9 and TRBJ2-6, is DTGVSQNPRHKITKRGQNVTFRCDPISEHNRLYWYRQTLGQGPEFLTYFQNEAQLEKSRLLSDRFSAERPKGSFSTLEIQRTEQGDSAMYLCASSLARVLALGANVLTFGAGSRLTVL.

The chain employs TRBV7-9 and TRBJ2-5; 7 nucleotides agree with TRBD2. With 5 bases clipped from V and 7 bases from J, the junction kept 1 base outside the gene matches. The CDR3 has 11 residues. CDR1 and CDR2 from the germline V gene are SEHNR and FQNEAQ (reference sequence). CDR3 loop: CASSPGGTQYF. The DNA for the CDR3 is TGTGCCAGCAGCCCGGGGGGGACCCAGTACTTC.

The J gene is TRBJ2-1, the V gene TRBV10-3; 9 positions agree with TRBD2. CDR3 size: 15 residues. The junction had 11 bases not matched to a gene; V was cut back by 7 bases and J by 7 bases. CDR1 and CDR2 from the germline V gene are ENHRY and SYGVKD. CDR3 nucleotides: TGTGCCATCAATGGCGGGGGGGCCTCCTCTAATGAGCAGTTCTTC. As protein: CAINGGGASSNEQFF.

The chain employs TRBV6-4 and TRBJ2-1; possibly TRBD1 or TRBD2 for D (5 bases each). The ends were cut back, 4 bases at V and 10 bases at J, with 17 bases in the middle. This CDR3 contains 14 residues. Germline assignment: CDR1 MRHNA and CDR2 SNTAGT. The CDR3 nucleotides read TGTGCCAGCAGTGTCGGATCGCTTGAGGGGGAGCAGTTCTTC. This sequence encodes CASSVGSLEGEQFF.

This clone was counted a few times. CDR3 region: CASSLNTGQGNEQFF. The CDR3 DNA reads TGTGCCAGCAGCCTGAATACCGGACAGGGGAATGAGCAGTTCTTC. V is TRBV11-3 and J is TRBJ2-1; 9 positions agree with TRBD1. The CDR3 sequence is 15 residues long. The germline V gene encodes CDR1 SGHNT and CDR2 YENEEA. V was clipped by 5 bases and J by 7 bases; unmatched bases: 9.

In nucleotides, the CDR3 is TGTGCCAGCTCCCGGGACGCCTACAATGAGCAGTTCTTC. It yields the protein CASSRDAYNEQFF. The chain is built from TRBV6-5 and TRBJ2-1; D possibly matches TRBD1 or TRBD2 (5 bases each). CDR3 length: 13 residues. V was shortened by 8 bases and J by 2 bases, with 10 bases between the two germline ends. Germline V gene data show CDR1 as MNHEY and CDR2 as SVGAGI.